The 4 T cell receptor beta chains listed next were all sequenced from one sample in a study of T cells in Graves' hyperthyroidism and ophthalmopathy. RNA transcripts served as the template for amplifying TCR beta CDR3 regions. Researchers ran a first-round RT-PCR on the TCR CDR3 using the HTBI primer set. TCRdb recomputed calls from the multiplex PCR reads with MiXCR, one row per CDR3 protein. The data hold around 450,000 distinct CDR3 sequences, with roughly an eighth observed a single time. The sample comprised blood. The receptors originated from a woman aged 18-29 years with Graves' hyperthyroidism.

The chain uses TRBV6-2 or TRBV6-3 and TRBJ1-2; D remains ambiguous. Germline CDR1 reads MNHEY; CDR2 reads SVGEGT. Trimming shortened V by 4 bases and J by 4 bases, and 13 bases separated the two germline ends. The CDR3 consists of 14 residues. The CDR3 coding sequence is TGTGCCAGCAGTTTTGGGGTCGGAATCTATGGCTACACCTTC. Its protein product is CASSFGVGIYGYTF.

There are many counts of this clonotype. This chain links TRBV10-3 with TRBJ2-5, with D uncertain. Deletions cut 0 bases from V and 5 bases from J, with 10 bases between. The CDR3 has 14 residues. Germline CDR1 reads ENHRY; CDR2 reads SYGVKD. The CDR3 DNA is TGTGCCATCAGTGAGTCGCGGAGTAGCGAGACCCAGTACTTC. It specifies CAISESRSSETQYF.

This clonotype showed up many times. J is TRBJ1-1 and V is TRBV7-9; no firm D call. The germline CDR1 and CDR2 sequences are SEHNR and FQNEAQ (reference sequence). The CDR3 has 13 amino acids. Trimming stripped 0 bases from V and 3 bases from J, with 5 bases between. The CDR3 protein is CASSLAEYTEAFF. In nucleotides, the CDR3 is TGTGCCAGCAGCTTAGCGGAATACACTGAAGCTTTCTTT.

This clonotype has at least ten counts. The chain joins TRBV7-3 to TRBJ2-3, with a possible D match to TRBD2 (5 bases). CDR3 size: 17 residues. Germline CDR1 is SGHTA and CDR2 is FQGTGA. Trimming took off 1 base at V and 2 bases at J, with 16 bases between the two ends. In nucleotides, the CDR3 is TGTGCCAGCAGCTTAATCCGGAGGCAGAGATTCACAGATACGCAGTATTTT. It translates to CASSLIRRQRFTDTQYF. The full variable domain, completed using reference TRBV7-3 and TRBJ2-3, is GAGVSQTPSNKVTEKGKYVELRCDPISGHTALYWYRQSLGQGPEFLIYFQGTGAADDSGLPNDRFFAVRPEGSVSTLKIQRTERGDSAVYLCASSLIRRQRFTDTQYFGPGTRLTVL.